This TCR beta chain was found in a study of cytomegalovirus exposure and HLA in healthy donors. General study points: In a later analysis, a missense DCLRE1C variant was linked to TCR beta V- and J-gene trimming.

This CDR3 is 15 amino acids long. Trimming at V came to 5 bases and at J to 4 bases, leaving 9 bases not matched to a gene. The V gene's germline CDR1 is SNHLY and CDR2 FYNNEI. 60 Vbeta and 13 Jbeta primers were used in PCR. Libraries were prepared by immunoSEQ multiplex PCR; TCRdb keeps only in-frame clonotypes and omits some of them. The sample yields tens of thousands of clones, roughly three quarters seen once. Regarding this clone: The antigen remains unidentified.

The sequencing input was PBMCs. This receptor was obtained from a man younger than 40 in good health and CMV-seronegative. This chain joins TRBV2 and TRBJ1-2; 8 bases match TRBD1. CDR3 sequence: CASSPQRTGIYGYTF. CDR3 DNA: TGTGCCAGCAGTCCCCAAAGGACAGGGATCTATGGCTACACCTTC. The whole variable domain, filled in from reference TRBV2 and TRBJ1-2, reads EPEVTQTPSHQVTQMGQEVILRCVPISNHLYFYWYRQILGQKVEFLVSFYNNEISEKSEIFDDQFSVERPDGSNFTLKIRSTKLEDSAMYFCASSPQRTGIYGYTFGSGTRLTVV.